This TCR beta chain was observed in a study of shared clonotypes between healthy human individuals. At the level of the study: Per-donor plates numbered three CD4 naive, three CD4 memory, two CD8 naive and one CD8 memory. Study-wide results and limits: Generally, naive subsets came out with larger estimated richness than memory subsets.

The V gene lost 0 bases and the J gene lost 2 bases, with 11 bases spanning the gap. Germline CDR1 is LGHNA and CDR2 is YSLEER. This CDR3 comprises 15 residues. The protocol was immunoSEQ multiplex PCR, while the TCRdb copy is restricted to in-frame clones and leaves out a portion. Counted here are around 330,000 clones, around two thirds occurring once; the ten biggest clones make up about a tenth. Details on this clone: Its matching antigen is unknown.

This receptor was taken from a man under 40 in good health. V is TRBV4-3 and J is TRBJ2-7; D gene uncertain. The sample taken for sequencing was memory CD4+ T cells sorted from blood. Sample subset: CD45RA-negative fraction. The CDR3 nucleotides are TGCGCCAGCAGCCAAGATCTTGCTGGAACCTACGAGCAGTACTTC. Translation: CASSQDLAGTYEQYF.